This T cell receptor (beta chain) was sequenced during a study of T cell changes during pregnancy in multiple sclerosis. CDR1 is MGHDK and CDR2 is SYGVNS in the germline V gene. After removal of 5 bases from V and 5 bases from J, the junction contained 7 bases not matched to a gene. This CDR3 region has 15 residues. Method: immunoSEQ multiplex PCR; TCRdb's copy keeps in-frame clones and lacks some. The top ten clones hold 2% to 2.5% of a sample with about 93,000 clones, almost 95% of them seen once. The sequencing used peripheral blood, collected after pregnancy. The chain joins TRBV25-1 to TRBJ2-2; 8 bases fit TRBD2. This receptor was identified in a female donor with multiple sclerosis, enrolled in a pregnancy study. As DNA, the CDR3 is TGTGCCAGCAGTCACGGGGGGGCTTTGACCGGGGAGCTGTTTTTT. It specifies CASSHGGALTGELFF.